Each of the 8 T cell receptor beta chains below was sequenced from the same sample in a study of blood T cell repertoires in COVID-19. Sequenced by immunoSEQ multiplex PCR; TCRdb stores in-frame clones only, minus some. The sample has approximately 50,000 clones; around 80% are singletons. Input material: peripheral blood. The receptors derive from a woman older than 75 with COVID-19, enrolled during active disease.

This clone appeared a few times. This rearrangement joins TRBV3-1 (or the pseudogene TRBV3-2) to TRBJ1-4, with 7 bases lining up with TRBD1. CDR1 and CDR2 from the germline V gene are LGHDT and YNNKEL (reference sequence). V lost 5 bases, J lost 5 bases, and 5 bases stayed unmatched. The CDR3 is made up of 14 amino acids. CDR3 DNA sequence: TGTGCCAGCAGCTCGGGACAGCTCAATGAAAAACTGTTTTTT. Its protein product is CASSSGQLNEKLFF.

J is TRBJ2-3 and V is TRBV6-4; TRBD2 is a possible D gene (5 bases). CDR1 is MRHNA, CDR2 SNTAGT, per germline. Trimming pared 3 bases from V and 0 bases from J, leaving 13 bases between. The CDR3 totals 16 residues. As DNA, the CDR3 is TGTGCCAGCAGTGAAACTAGTGGTTCTAGCACAGATACGCAGTATTTT. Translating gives CASSETSGSSTDTQYF.

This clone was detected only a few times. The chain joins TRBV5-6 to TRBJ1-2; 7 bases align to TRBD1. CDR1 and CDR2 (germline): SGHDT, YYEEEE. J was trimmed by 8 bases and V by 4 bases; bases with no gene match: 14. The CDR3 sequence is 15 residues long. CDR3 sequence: CASSLRGQLLWGYTF. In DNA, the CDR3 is TGTGCCAGCAGCCTTAGGGGACAGCTCCTTTGGGGCTACACCTTC.

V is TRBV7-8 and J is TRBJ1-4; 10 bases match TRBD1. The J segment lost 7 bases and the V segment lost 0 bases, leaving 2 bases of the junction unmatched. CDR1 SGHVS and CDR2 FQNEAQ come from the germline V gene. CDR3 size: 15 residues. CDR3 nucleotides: TGTGCCAGCAGCTTAGCGACAGGGGGCATTGAAAAACTGTTTTTT. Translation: CASSLATGGIEKLFF.

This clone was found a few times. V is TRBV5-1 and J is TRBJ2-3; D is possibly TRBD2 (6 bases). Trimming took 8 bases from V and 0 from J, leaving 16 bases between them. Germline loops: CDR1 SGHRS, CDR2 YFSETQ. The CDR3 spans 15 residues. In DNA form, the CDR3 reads TGCGCCAGTCAAAGACGCGGGGACAGCACAGATACGCAGTATTTT. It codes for CASQRRGDSTDTQYF.

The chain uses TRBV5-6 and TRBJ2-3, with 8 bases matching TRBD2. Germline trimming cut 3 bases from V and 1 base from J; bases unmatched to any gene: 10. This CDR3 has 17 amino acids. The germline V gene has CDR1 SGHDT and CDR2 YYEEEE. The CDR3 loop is CASSSIAGRSGTDTQYF. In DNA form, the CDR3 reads TGTGCCAGCAGCTCGATAGCGGGACGATCGGGCACAGATACGCAGTATTTT.

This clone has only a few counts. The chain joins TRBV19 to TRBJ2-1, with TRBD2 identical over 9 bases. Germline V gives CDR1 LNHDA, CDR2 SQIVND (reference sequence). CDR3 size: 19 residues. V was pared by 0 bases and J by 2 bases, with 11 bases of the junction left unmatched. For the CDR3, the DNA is TGTGCCAGTAGTATAGATGAAGAATGGGCGGGAGGGCCCTACAATGAGCAGTTCTTC. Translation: CASSIDEEWAGGPYNEQFF.

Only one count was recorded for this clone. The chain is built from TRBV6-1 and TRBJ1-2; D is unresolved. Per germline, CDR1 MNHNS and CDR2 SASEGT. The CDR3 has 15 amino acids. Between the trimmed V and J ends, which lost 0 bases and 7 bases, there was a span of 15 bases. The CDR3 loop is CASSEALNGPSGYTF. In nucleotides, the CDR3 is TGTGCCAGCAGTGAAGCGTTAAACGGTCCTAGTGGCTACACCTTC.